The following is a TCR beta chain sequence with its context. It lacks a known antigen. Nothing much larger sits one base from this clone, and base qualities are not available. Per the germline V gene (reference sequence), MNHEY is the CDR1 and SMNVEV is the CDR2. The junction shows trimming of 6 bases on V and 0 bases on J, and the gene matches do not reach 5 bases of it. The CDR3 runs 18 residues from the cysteine to the phenylalanine. CDR3 DNA is the only sequence kept; it has 54 bases, read in frame from the first base. This entry comes from a study of breast tumors, draining lymph nodes, adjacent tissues listed by TCRdb under 2016. In the study overall: The study compared TCR beta repertoires across tumor, adjacent nontumor tissue and axillary lymph nodes from breast cancer patients. In human breast cancer, the study set out to assess how tumor, surrounding tissue and draining lymph node repertoires relate to one another and whether T cells might be exchanged between them. Overall results and qualifications from the work: The data were considered consistent with the idea that most tumor T cells come from the lymph node and then expand in tumor tissue. In luminal-like breast cancer, tumor and nontumor tissue repertoires resembled each other significantly more than in basal-like breast cancer. Tumor T-cell repertoires showed less diversity than lymph node repertoires and more diversity than nontumor tissue repertoires, and tumor T-cell repertoires showed preferential V and J gene usage. Rather than being directly demonstrated, the conclusion that tumor T cells originate in lymph nodes was presented as consistent with a hypothesis.

Sequencer: Illumina HiSeq 2000. TCR beta chain libraries were generated through multiplex PCR amplification. High-throughput sequencing was used to analyze the amplified TCR beta chain products. In TCRdb, the public reads were trimmed at Q25 with fastp and aligned with MiXCR, with productive beta chains retained. When rows share a CDR3 protein, they turn into one entry using the most common DNA and genes. The sample table lists tens of thousands of distinct CDR3 sequences, roughly two fifths of them with a count of one. The top ten clones comprise roughly a tenth of the sample. Recombination connected TRBV27 to TRBJ2-2, with TRBD2 identical over 15 junction bases. Sequenced: breast tumor tissue. The TCR sequence derives from a female donor with breast cancer. Some clones in this sample may be carry-over from other donors' samples. In nucleotides, the sequence is TGTGCCAGCAGAGCCGGACTAGCGGGAGGGACGAACACCGGGGAGCTGTTTTTT. Its translation is CASRAGLAGGTNTGELFF.